This T cell receptor (beta chain) was found in a study of cytomegalovirus exposure and HLA in healthy donors. The study, taken as a whole, reports: Researchers reported that a few CMV-associated chains were confirmed in vitro as CMV antigen-specific. Later on, an analysis tied some 17,000 TCR beta sequences to HLA alleles at 0.05 false discovery rate.

PCR amplification relied on 60 Vbeta primers (plus 13 Jbeta primers). Profiling relied on immunoSEQ multiplex PCR, and the TCRdb table lists in-frame clones only, not all of them. The sample comprises some 150,000 clones, about two thirds of which are singletons, and approximately 2.8% rests with the top ten. Note on this clone: The target antigen is unknown.

The CDR3 extends over 12 amino acids. Losses at the gene ends were 6 bases for V and 5 bases for J; bases not matched to a gene: 3. Germline values: CDR1 SQVTM, CDR2 ANQGSEA. Every donor was a healthy person donating bone marrow. The V call is TRBV29-1, the J call TRBJ2-2, with TRBD1 matching over 7 bases. The source is a woman in her twenties or thirties in good health and CMV-seronegative. Specimen: PBMCs. CDR3 DNA sequence: TGCAGCGTGGAACAGGGGACCGGGGAGCTGTTTTTT. Amino acids: CSVEQGTGELFF.